The subject of this entry is one T cell receptor (beta chain). Antigen specificity is unknown. The record originates from a study of cytotoxic CD8 clonotypes in ibrutinib-treated CLL. The germline CDR1 and CDR2 sequences are SGHAT and FQNNGV. CDR3 length equals 16 residues. The V and J ends lost 2 bases and 2 bases respectively, with 14 bases between them. The repertoire was sequenced with immunoSEQ multiplex PCR; TCRdb's copy has only in-frame clones and lacks some. Among 250,000 to 350,000 clones listed, roughly three quarters were seen once. Regarding the study as a whole: The study found baseline clonality above age-matched healthy donors, tracking circulating CD8+ T-cell counts.

The material sequenced was PBMCs, taken at disease progression, from a patient treated with ibrutinib. The chain has TRBV11-2 and TRBJ2-3; no clear D gene. This sequence was found in a human donor with chronic lymphocytic leukemia. CDR3 amino acids: CASSLFLGFNTDTQYF. CDR3 DNA: TGTGCCAGCAGCTTATTCTTGGGGTTTAACACAGATACGCAGTATTTT. Complete variable domain (other parts from reference TRBV11-2 and TRBJ2-3): EAGVAQSPRYKIIEKRQSVAFWCNPISGHATLYWYQQILGQGPKLLIQFQNNGVVDDSQLPKDRFSAERLKGVDSTLKIQPAKLEDSAVYLCASSLFLGFNTDTQYFGPGTRLTVL.